This T cell receptor (beta chain) originates from a study of CD8 T cells in ankylosing spondylitis. General study findings and limits: Matched ankylosing spondylitis synovial fluid reportedly showed significant enrichment of disease-linked clones.

Each CDR3 protein is one row after TCRdb ran MiXCR on the 5' RACE reads. The table lists more than 150,000 distinct CDR3 sequences, under 14% of them singletons, with roughly 29% in the top ten. Trimming took 4 bases from V and 8 from J, leaving 11 bases between them. This CDR3 has 12 residues. This clonotype was seen repeatedly, ten times or more. Its antigen is not known. This clonotype was sampled from a male donor with ankylosing spondylitis or in good health (not recorded which). The sequencing input was blood, either unsorted or a sorted T cell fraction (not recorded which). V and J are TRBV12-3 or TRBV12-4 and TRBJ1-2; D gene ambiguous. For the CDR3, the DNA is TGTGCCAGCAGTTCCCGGACCAGCGGCTACACCTTC. Translation: CASSSRTSGYTF.